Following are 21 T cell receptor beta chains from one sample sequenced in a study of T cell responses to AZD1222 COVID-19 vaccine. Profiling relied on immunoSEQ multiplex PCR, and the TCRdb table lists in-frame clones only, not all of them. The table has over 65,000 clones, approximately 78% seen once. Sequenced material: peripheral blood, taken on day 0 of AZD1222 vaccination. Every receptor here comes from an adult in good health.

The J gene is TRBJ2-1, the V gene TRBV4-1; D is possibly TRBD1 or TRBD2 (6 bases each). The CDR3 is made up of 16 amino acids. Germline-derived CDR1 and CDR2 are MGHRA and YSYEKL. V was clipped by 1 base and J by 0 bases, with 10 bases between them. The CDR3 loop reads CASSQVPGASYNEQFF. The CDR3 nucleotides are TGCGCCAGCAGCCAAGTTCCGGGGGCCTCCTACAATGAGCAGTTCTTC.

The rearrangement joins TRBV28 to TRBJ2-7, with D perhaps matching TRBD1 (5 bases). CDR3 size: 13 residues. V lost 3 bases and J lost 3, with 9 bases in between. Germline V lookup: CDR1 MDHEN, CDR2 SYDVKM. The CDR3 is CASSFGQGYEQYF. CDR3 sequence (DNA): TGTGCCAGCAGTTTCGGCCAGGGCTACGAGCAGTACTTC.

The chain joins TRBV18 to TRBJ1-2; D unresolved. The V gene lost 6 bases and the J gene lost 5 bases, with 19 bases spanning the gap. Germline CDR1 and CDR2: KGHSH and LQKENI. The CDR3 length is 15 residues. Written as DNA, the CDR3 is TGTGCCAGCTCTCCCGAGTCTGGGTCAGATTATGGCTACACCTTC. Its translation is CASSPESGSDYGYTF.

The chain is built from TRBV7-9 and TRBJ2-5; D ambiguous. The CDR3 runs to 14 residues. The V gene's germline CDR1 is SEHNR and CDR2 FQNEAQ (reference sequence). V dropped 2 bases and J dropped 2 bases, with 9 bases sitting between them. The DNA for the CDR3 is TGTGCCAGCAGCTTAATCAGAGATCAAGAGACCCAGTACTTC. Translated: CASSLIRDQETQYF.

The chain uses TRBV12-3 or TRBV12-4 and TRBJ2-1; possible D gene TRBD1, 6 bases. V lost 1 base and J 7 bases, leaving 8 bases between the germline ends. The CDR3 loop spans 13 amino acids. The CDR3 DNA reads TGTGCCAGCAGTTTAGTAGGGGGAAATGAGCAGTTCTTC. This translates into CASSLVGGNEQFF.

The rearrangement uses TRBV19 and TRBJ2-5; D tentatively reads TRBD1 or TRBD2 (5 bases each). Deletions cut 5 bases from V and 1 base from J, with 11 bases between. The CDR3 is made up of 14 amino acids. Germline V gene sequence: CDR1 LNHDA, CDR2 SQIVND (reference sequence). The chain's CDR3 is CASSPGRFQETQYF. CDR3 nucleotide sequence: TGTGCCAGTAGTCCGGGACGGTTCCAAGAGACCCAGTACTTC. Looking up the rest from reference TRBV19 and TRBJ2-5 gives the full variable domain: DGGITQSPKYLFRKEGQNVTLSCEQNLNHDAMYWYRQDPGQGLRLIYYSQIVNDFQKGDIAEGYSVSREKKESFPLTVTSAQKNPTAFYLCASSPGRFQETQYFGPGTRLLVL.

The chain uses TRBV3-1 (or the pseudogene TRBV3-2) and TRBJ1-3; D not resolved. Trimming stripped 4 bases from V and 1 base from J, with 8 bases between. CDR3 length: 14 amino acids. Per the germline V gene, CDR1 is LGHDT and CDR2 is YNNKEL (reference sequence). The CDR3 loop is CASSPAHSGNTIYF. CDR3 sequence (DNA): TGTGCCAGCAGCCCGGCACATTCTGGAAACACCATATATTTT.

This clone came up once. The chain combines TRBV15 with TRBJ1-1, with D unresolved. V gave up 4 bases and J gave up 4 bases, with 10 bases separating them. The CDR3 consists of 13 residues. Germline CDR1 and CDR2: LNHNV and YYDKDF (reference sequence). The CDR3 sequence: CATSMGWGTEAFF. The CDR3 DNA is TGTGCCACCAGCATGGGATGGGGCACTGAAGCTTTCTTT.

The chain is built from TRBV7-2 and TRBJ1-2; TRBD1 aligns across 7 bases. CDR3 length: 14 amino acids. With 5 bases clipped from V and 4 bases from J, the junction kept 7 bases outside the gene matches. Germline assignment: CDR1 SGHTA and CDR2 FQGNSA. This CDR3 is CASSPQDRAYGYTF. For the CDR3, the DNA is TGTGCCAGCAGCCCCCAAGACAGGGCCTATGGCTACACCTTC.

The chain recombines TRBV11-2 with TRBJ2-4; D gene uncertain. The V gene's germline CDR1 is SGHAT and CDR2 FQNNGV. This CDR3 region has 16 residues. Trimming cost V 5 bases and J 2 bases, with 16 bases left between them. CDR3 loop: CASSPPHRAPKNIQYF. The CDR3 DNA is TGTGCCAGCAGCCCACCCCATAGGGCACCCAAAAACATTCAGTACTTC.

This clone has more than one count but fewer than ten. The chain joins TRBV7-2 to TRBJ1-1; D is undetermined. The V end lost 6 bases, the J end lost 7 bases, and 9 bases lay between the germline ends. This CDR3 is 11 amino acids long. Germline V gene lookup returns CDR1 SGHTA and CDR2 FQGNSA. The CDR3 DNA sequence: TGTGCCAGCAGGGGGATCCATGAAGCTTTCTTT. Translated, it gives CASRGIHEAFF.

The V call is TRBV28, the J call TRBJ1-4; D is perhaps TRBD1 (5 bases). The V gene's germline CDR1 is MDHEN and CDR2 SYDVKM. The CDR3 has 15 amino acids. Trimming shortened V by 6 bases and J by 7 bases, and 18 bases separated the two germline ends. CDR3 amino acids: CASSPAGRGGEKLFF. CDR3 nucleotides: TGTGCCAGCAGCCCCGCTGGAAGGGGTGGTGAAAAACTGTTTTTT.

In nucleotides, the CDR3 is TGTGCCAGCAGCCTGGGACAGGGGATATCCTACGAGCAGTACTTC. This codes for CASSLGQGISYEQYF. The chain couples TRBV7-9 to TRBJ2-7; 10 positions agree with TRBD1. The J segment lost 1 base and the V segment lost 5 bases, leaving 5 bases of the junction unmatched. Germline CDR1 reads SEHNR; CDR2 reads FQNEAQ (reference sequence). CDR3 length: 15 amino acids.

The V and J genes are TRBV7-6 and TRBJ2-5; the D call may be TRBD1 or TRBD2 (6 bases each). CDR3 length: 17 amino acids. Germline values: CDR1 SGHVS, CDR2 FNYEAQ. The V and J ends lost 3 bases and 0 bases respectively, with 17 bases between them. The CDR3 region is CASSLERRDTYQETQYF. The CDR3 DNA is TGTGCCAGCAGCTTGGAGCGGCGGGACACATACCAAGAGACCCAGTACTTC.

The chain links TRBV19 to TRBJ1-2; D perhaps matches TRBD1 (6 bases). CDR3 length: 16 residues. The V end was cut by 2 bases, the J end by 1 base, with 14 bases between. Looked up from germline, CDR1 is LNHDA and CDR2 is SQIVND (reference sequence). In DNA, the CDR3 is TGTGCCAGTAGTATACGTCGGGGGCTAATTAACTATGGCTACACCTTC. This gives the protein CASSIRRGLINYGYTF.

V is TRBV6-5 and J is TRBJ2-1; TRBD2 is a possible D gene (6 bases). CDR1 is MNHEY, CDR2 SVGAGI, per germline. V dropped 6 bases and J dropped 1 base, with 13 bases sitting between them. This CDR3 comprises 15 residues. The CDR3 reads CASRKTGTSYNEQFF. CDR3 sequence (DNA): TGTGCCAGCAGGAAAACCGGGACTTCCTACAATGAGCAGTTCTTC.

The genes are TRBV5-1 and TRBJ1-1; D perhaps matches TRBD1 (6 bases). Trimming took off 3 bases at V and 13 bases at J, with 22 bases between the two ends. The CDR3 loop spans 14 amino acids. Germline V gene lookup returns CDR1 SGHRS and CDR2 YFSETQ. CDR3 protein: CASSSVPDSLHSFF. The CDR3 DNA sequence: TGCGCCAGCAGCTCGGTACCGGACAGTCTCCACAGTTTCTTT.

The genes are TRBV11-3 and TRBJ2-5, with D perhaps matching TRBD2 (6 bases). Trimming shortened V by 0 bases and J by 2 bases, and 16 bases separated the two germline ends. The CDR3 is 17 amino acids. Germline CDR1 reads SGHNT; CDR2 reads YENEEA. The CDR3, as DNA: TGTGCCAGCAGCTTAGATAGGGGTGGGGCGGGGCAAGAGACCCAGTACTTC. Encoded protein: CASSLDRGGAGQETQYF.

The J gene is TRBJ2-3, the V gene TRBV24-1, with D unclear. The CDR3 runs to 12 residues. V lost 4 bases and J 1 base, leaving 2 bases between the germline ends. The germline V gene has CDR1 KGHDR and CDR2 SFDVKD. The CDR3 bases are TGTGCCACCAGTGACCGCACAGATACGCAGTATTTT. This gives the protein CATSDRTDTQYF.

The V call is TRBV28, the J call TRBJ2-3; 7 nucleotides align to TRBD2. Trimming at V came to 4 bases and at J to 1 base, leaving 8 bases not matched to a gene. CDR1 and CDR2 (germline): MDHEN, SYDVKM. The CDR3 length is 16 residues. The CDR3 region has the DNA TGTGCCAGCAGTTCCCCGAGCGGGACCGGCACAGATACGCAGTATTTT. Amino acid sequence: CASSSPSGTGTDTQYF. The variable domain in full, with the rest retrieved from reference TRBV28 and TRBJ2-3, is DVKVTQSSRYLVKRTGEKVFLECVQDMDHENMFWYRQDPGLGLRLIYFSYDVKMKEKGDIPEGYSVSREKKERFSLILESASTNQTSMYLCASSSPSGTGTDTQYFGPGTRLTVL.

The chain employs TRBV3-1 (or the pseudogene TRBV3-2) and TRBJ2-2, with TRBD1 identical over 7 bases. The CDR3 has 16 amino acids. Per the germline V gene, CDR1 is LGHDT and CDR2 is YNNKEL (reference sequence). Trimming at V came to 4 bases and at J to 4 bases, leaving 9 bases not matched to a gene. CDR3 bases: TGTGCCAGCAGCCGCCTCCTGACAGGGCCCACCGGGGAGCTGTTTTTT. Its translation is CASSRLLTGPTGELFF.